A selection of T cell receptor beta chains follows, all from one sample in a study of blood T cell repertoires in COVID-19. This table comes from immunoSEQ multiplex PCR, and its TCRdb copy is limited to in-frame clones, with some not included. In the table there are some 490,000 clones, about 88% of which are singletons. Material: PBMCs or T cells enriched from blood (not recorded which). These receptors came from a woman aged 60-70 years who had recovered from COVID-19. CDR3s leave out the opening cysteine and the closing phenylalanine or tryptophan. A D gene is named only where the DNA matches it firmly.

CDR3 protein	D gene	V gene	J gene
ASSENSGGARGELF	TRBD2	TRBV25-1	TRBJ2-2
ASSGTGGGSSYNSPLH	TRBD1	TRBV5-4	TRBJ1-6
AIRQATEAF	-	TRBV10-3	TRBJ1-1
ASSLGGNYGYT	-	TRBV27	TRBJ1-2
ASSVGGSSYEQY	-	TRBV9	TRBJ2-7
ASSYSLGIRGNGYT	-	TRBV6-5	TRBJ1-2
ASSFLARETQY	-	TRBV7-2	TRBJ2-5
ASRRDRLNTEAF	TRBD1	TRBV28	TRBJ1-1
ASSEGRNQETQY	-	TRBV2	TRBJ2-5
ASTQGFNQPQH	-	TRBV7-2	TRBJ1-5
ASSYSSSSPDTQY	-	TRBV6-5	TRBJ2-3
ASSYDRGPSPLH	TRBD1	TRBV6-5	TRBJ1-6
ASSEFSSSTDTQY	-	TRBV6-1	TRBJ2-3
ASSLGGRSNQPQH	-	TRBV28	TRBJ1-5
AWSVRQVTFPNQPQH	-	TRBV30	TRBJ1-5
ASSLRDISSYNEQF	-	TRBV3-1/TRBV3-2	TRBJ2-1
AISRVSGDEQY	-	TRBV10-3	TRBJ2-7